The T cell receptor beta chain under discussion was sequenced for a study of graft-versus-host responses after intestinal transplantation. Whole-study context: Isolated intestinal, liver-intestinal, or multivisceral transplants had been given to the recipients. Each patient got anti-thymocyte globulin induction, then tacrolimus and steroids for roughly 3 years.

Germline CDR1 and CDR2: SGHRS and YFSETQ. V was pared by 4 bases and J by 0 bases, with 15 bases between. CDR3 size: 16 residues. Here immunoSEQ multiplex PCR was the method, and the copy in TCRdb shows in-frame clones only, minus some. The sample yields around 92,000 clones, roughly 88% seen once. Concerning this clone itself: Its antigen is unidentified.

Regarding the study as a whole: Allografts of one patient group, those with graft-donor T cell macrochimerism, had high graft-versus-host to host-versus-graft clonal ratios.

This TCR derives from a human patient who received an intestinal transplant, so some T cells may come from the graft donor. The starting material was PBMCs, obtained 255 days after intestinal transplant. This chain joins TRBV5-1 and TRBJ2-3, with no clear D. CDR3 region: CASSPESLHSTDTQYF. The CDR3 DNA is TGCGCCAGCAGCCCGGAGTCCCTACATAGCACAGATACGCAGTATTTT.